The clone carrying this T cell receptor beta chain turned up a few times. Its target is unknown. The ends were cut back, 7 bases at V and 0 bases at J, with 10 bases in the middle. Germline CDR1 and CDR2: SQVTM and ANQGSEA. The CDR3 runs to 12 residues. This sample was taken from a study of T cell responses to AZD1222 COVID-19 vaccine. Study-level findings and limits: Vaccine-related CD4 TCRs covered spike, predominating at 160-218 and 743-854.

The table came from immunoSEQ multiplex PCR; TCRdb's copy has only in-frame clones and leaves some out. In the table there are over 70,000 clones, 85% of which are singletons. This rearrangement joins TRBV29-1 to TRBJ2-7; weak D call: TRBD2 (6 bases). The specimen was peripheral blood, collected on day 0 of AZD1222 vaccination. This sequence was found in an adult in good health. CDR3 loop: CSGLGGSYEQYF. As DNA, the CDR3 is TGCAGCGGACTGGGGGGCTCCTACGAGCAGTACTTC.